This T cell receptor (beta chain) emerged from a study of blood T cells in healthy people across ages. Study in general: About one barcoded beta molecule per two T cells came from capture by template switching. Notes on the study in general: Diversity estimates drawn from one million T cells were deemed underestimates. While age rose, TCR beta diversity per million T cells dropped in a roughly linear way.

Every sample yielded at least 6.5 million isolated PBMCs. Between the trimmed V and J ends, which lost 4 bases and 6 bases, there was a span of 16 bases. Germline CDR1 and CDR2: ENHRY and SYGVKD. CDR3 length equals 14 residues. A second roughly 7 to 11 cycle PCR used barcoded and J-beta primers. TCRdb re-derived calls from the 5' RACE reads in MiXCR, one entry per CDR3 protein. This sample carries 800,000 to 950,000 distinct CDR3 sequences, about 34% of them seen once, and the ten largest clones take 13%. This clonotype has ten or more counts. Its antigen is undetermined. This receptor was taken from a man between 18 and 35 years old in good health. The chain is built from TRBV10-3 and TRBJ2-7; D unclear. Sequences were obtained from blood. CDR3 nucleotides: TGTGCCATCAGTGTCTCGGTTCGAATATCCGAGCAGTACTTC. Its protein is CAISVSVRISEQYF.